The next 26 T cell receptor beta chains were all read from a single sample in a study of T cells in Graves' hyperthyroidism and ophthalmopathy (dated by TCRdb to between 2018 and 2021). Library generation was performed with multiplex PCR. TCRdb shows the sequencer as Illumina HiSeq 2000. Amplification of TCR beta CDR3 regions was carried out from RNA transcripts. The first round of RT-PCR for the TCR CDR3 was performed with the HTBI primer set and the Qiagen OneStep RT-PCR kit. Clones were called with MiXCR by TCRdb after fastp trimmed the public reads at Q25, and only in-frame beta chains were retained. A single entry per CDR3 protein holds the most common genes and DNA from its merged rows. This sample gives some 760,000 distinct CDR3 sequences in total; 11% to 15% of them show up just once. About 9.4% of the sample is taken by the ten largest. What was sequenced was blood. The receptor set was obtained from a woman aged 18-29 years with Graves' hyperthyroidism.

This clonotype has only a few counts. The chain joins TRBV29-1 to TRBJ1-2; D possibly corresponds to TRBD1 (5 bases). This CDR3 is built from 13 residues. The germline V gene has CDR1 SQVTM and CDR2 ANQGSEA. Trimming shortened V by 0 bases and J by 7 bases, and 12 bases separated the two germline ends. The CDR3 region has the DNA TGCAGCGTTGAAGAAGGAAGGGGCTTTGGCTACACCTTC. Amino acid sequence: CSVEEGRGFGYTF.

A single count supports this clonotype. The chain joins TRBV24-1 to TRBJ2-1; D remains unclear. The CDR3 is 15 residues long. Germline CDR1 and CDR2: KGHDR and SFDVKD. Trimming took 0 bases from V and 10 from J, leaving 15 bases between them. Written as DNA, the CDR3 is TGTGCCACCAGTGATTTGAAGGGCTGGGCGGAGGAGCAGTTCTTC. Translating it yields CATSDLKGWAEEQFF.

This clonotype was seen only a few times. This chain uses TRBV3-1 with TRBJ1-2, with a weak D call TRBD1 (5 bases). CDR3 length: 16 amino acids. V lost 4 bases and J lost 2, with 17 bases in between. Germline CDR1 reads LGHDT; CDR2 reads YNNKEL (reference sequence). CDR3 DNA sequence: TGTGCCAGCAGCCGCCGGGACTCCCCCGGGAACTATGGCTACACCTTC. Translating it yields CASSRRDSPGNYGYTF.

This chain joins TRBV10-3 and TRBJ2-7; TRBD1 is a possible D gene (6 bases). The ends were cut back, 8 bases at V and 3 bases at J, with 11 bases in the middle. This CDR3 spans 12 amino acids. The germline V gene has CDR1 ENHRY and CDR2 SYGVKD. In DNA form, the CDR3 reads TGTGCCATCCGGGACACCAACTACGAGCAGTACTTC. Protein product: CAIRDTNYEQYF.

A few counts support this clonotype. The chain carries TRBV7-9 and TRBJ1-5; D is unclear. With 0 bases removed from V and 9 bases from J, the gap between germline ends came to 15 bases. Germline-derived CDR1 and CDR2 are SEHNR and FQNEAQ (reference sequence). The CDR3 loop spans 15 amino acids. The CDR3 loop reads CASSLAFYSRTPQHF. Written as DNA, the CDR3 is TGTGCCAGCAGCTTAGCTTTTTACAGCCGCACGCCCCAGCATTTT.

Here the CDR3 reads CSVERYGNTEAFF. The CDR3 DNA is TGCAGCGTTGAACGGTACGGGAACACTGAAGCTTTCTTT. The chain couples TRBV29-1 to TRBJ1-1, with unresolved D. Trimming shortened V by 2 bases and J by 1 base, and 8 bases separated the two germline ends. Germline CDR1 SQVTM, CDR2 ANQGSEA. The CDR3 is 13 amino acids.

The sample holds many counts of this clonotype. J is TRBJ1-2 and V is TRBV30, with no clear D. Trimming shortened V by 0 bases and J by 4 bases, and 9 bases separated the two germline ends. The CDR3 has 13 residues. Per the germline V gene, CDR1 is GTSNPN and CDR2 is SVGIG (reference sequence). CDR3 DNA: TGTGCCTGGAGTGTTAATCGGGTCTATGGCTACACCTTC. Its translation: CAWSVNRVYGYTF.

This clonotype was counted between two and nine times. J is TRBJ1-5 and V is TRBV19, with a weak D call TRBD1 (5 bases). V was clipped by 7 bases and J by 10 bases, with 17 bases between them. The CDR3 consists of 13 residues. The germline CDR1 and CDR2 sequences are LNHDA and SQIVND (reference sequence). CDR3 in amino acids: CASTEGRGSPQHF. CDR3 bases: TGTGCCAGTACGGAGGGGAGGGGTTCACCCCAGCATTTT.

The sample holds a few counts of this clonotype. V is TRBV10-1 and J is TRBJ1-1; unclear D gene. Trimming took off 3 bases at V and 0 bases at J, with 8 bases between the two ends. CDR3 size: 14 residues. Looked up from germline, CDR1 is WNHNN and CDR2 is SYGVQD (reference sequence). This CDR3 reads CASSDTSLNTEAFF. In DNA, the CDR3 is TGCGCCAGCAGTGATACCTCGTTGAACACTGAAGCTTTCTTT.

The J gene is TRBJ2-5, the V gene TRBV19, with 7 nucleotides matching TRBD2. CDR3 size: 13 residues. Germline loops: CDR1 LNHDA, CDR2 SQIVND (reference sequence). V was pared by 8 bases and J by 5 bases, with 8 bases of the junction left unmatched. The CDR3 loop reads CASSGGSTETQYF. CDR3 DNA: TGTGCCAGTTCAGGCGGGAGTACGGAGACCCAGTACTTC. The full variable domain, in which reference TRBV19 and TRBJ2-5 provide the parts outside the CDR3, is DGGITQSPKYLFRKEGQNVTLSCEQNLNHDAMYWYRQDPGQGLRLIYYSQIVNDFQKGDIAEGYSVSREKKESFPLTVTSAQKNPTAFYLCASSGGSTETQYFGPGTRLLVL.

There are many counts of this clonotype. The chain has TRBV19 and TRBJ1-1; D gene uncertain. Trimming took off 1 base at V and 7 bases at J, with 13 bases between the two ends. The CDR3 spans 14 residues. CDR1 is LNHDA and CDR2 is SQIVND in the germline V gene (reference sequence). In DNA form, the CDR3 reads TGTGCCAGTAGTATAGGAGGTAGGTGGGGTGAAGCTTTCTTT. Translation gives CASSIGGRWGEAFF.

This clonotype was found a few times. This sequence joins TRBV11-1 and TRBJ2-7; 7 nucleotides match TRBD2. The V and J ends lost 5 bases and 1 base, in that order; junction bases with no gene match: 5. This CDR3 has 14 amino acids. CDR1 and CDR2 (germline): SGHAT, FQDESV (reference sequence). In DNA form, the CDR3 reads TGTGCCAGCAGCCCAGCGGGACCTTCCTACGAGCAGTACTTC. Residues: CASSPAGPSYEQYF.

This clonotype has ten or more counts. V gene TRBV7-2 combines with J gene TRBJ2-7; 9 positions match TRBD1. Losses at the gene ends were 5 bases for V and 4 bases for J; bases not matched to a gene: 15. From germline, CDR1 is SGHTA and CDR2 FQGNSA. The CDR3 has 17 amino acids. As DNA, the CDR3 is TGTGCCAGCAGCGTCGGAACCACCGGGACAGGGTATTACGAGCAGTACTTC. It encodes CASSVGTTGTGYYEQYF.

This clonotype was seen many times. The rearrangement links TRBV19 to TRBJ2-1, with D possibly being TRBD2 (6 bases). V gave up 9 bases and J gave up 0 bases, with 15 bases separating them. The CDR3 has 15 residues. Germline values: CDR1 LNHDA, CDR2 SQIVND (reference sequence). The DNA for the CDR3 is TGTGCCAGCAGCATTAGCGGTAGCTCCTACAATGAGCAGTTCTTC. Residues: CASSISGSSYNEQFF. Combining the CDR3 with reference TRBV19 and TRBJ2-1 gives the whole variable domain DGGITQSPKYLFRKEGQNVTLSCEQNLNHDAMYWYRQDPGQGLRLIYYSQIVNDFQKGDIAEGYSVSREKKESFPLTVTSAQKNPTAFYLCASSISGSSYNEQFFGPGTRLTVL.

This clonotype was seen many times. The V and J genes are TRBV12-3 or TRBV12-4 and TRBJ2-7, with TRBD2 as a possible D gene (6 bases). Trimming pared 6 bases from V and 2 bases from J, leaving 14 bases between. The CDR3 is 14 amino acids. CDR3 DNA: TGTGCCAGCAGCCTTGGGGGGTTTGCCTACGAGCAGTACTTC. Translating it yields CASSLGGFAYEQYF.

V and J are TRBV4-3 and TRBJ2-3; no definite D call. V lost 1 base and J 0 bases, leaving 26 bases between the germline ends. CDR1 LGHNA and CDR2 YSLEER come from the germline V gene. This CDR3 is built from 21 residues. DNA for the CDR3: TGCGCCAGCAGCCAAGGAAGCCTTTGGGCGGAGCCCCCACCAAGCACAGATACGCAGTATTTT. It yields the protein CASSQGSLWAEPPPSTDTQYF.

The rearrangement links TRBV6-5 to TRBJ2-1; TRBD2 matches at 9 bases. Trimming removed 2 bases from V and 6 bases from J; junction bases left unmatched: 14. This CDR3 region has 18 residues. CDR1 and CDR2 from the germline V gene are MNHEY and SVGAGI. CDR3 in amino acids: CASSYTRVAGDPGNEQFF. CDR3 nucleotide sequence: TGTGCCAGCAGTTACACCCGGGTAGCGGGAGACCCAGGCAATGAGCAGTTCTTC.

This chain joins TRBV6-1 and TRBJ2-2, with TRBD1 matching 9 bases. The CDR3 consists of 13 residues. Germline V lookup: CDR1 MNHNS, CDR2 SASEGT. V shed 6 bases and J 4 bases; nucleotides not matched to a gene: 0. The CDR3 region is CASRQGATGELFF. The CDR3 coding sequence is TGTGCCAGCAGACAGGGGGCCACCGGGGAGCTGTTTTTT.

V and J are TRBV13 and TRBJ2-6; 9 positions agree with TRBD1. The J segment lost 2 bases and the V segment lost 5 bases, leaving 13 bases of the junction unmatched. The CDR3 runs to 19 residues. Germline V lookup: CDR1 PRHDT, CDR2 FYEKMQ (reference sequence). The CDR3: CASSPPVDRGGPGANVLTF. The CDR3 DNA is TGTGCCAGCAGCCCGCCCGTGGACAGGGGTGGACCTGGGGCCAACGTCCTGACTTTC.

This clonotype was observed many times. This chain connects TRBV4-2 to TRBJ2-7, with TRBD2 identical over 7 bases. The CDR3 contains 15 residues. The J segment lost 2 bases and the V segment lost 1 base, leaving 5 bases of the junction unmatched. Germline CDR1 reads LGHNA; CDR2 reads YNFKEQ. The CDR3 sequence is CASSQGEGKTYEQYF. Here the CDR3 DNA reads TGTGCCAGCAGCCAAGGGGAGGGGAAGACCTACGAGCAGTACTTC.

This clonotype was detected many times. The chain is built from TRBV5-8 and TRBJ2-7; D may be TRBD1 (6 bases). The germline V and J ends were trimmed by 1 base and 3 bases, with 11 bases remaining between them. The CDR3 is made up of 14 amino acids. Germline V CDR1 and CDR2: SGHTS, YDEGEE. DNA for the CDR3: TGTGCCAGCAGCTTGTGGGGGCTAGACTACGAGCAGTACTTC. Protein sequence: CASSLWGLDYEQYF.

The J gene is TRBJ2-1, the V gene TRBV20-1; TRBD2 might be the D (6 bases). Trimming stripped 6 bases from V and 8 bases from J, with 8 bases between. This CDR3 spans 10 amino acids. CDR1 is DFQATT, CDR2 SNEGSKA, per germline (reference sequence). The CDR3 bases are TGCAGTGCACCGGGGGATGAGCAGTTCTTC. It codes for CSAPGDEQFF.

This clonotype was detected a few times. The chain uses TRBV27 and TRBJ1-6, with a tentative D call TRBD1 (6 bases). The CDR3 has 16 amino acids. Germline V lookup: CDR1 MNHEY, CDR2 SMNVEV (reference sequence). Trimming cost V 6 bases and J 6 bases, with 18 bases left between them. CDR3 protein: CASRKTGRTANSPLHF. DNA for the CDR3: TGTGCCAGCAGAAAGACTGGGAGGACAGCTAATTCACCCCTCCACTTT.

V and J are TRBV19 and TRBJ1-6; 9 positions match TRBD1. Germline-derived CDR1 and CDR2 are LNHDA and SQIVND (reference sequence). The trim removed 3 bases at V and 7 bases at J, leaving 4 bases unmatched. This CDR3 region has 15 residues. The CDR3 DNA follows: TGTGCCAGTAGTATCGAACAGGGGGCGAATTCACCCCTCCACTTT. This gives the protein CASSIEQGANSPLHF.

Ten or more counts support this clonotype. This chain uses TRBV20-1 with TRBJ1-1; possible D gene TRBD1, 6 bases. This CDR3 has 12 residues. Germline CDR1 DFQATT, CDR2 SNEGSKA (reference sequence). This CDR3 is CRIGRGSTEAFF. DNA for the CDR3: TGCAGGATCGGGAGGGGGAGCACTGAAGCTTTCTTT.

The chain has TRBV9 and TRBJ1-6; 10 bases agree with TRBD1. V lost 0 bases, J lost 9 bases, and 3 bases stayed unmatched. CDR1 is SGDLS, CDR2 YYNGEE, per germline. This CDR3 contains 15 residues. In DNA, the CDR3 is TGTGCCAGCAGCGTAGGACAGGGGGCATTTTCACCCCTCCACTTT. Amino acid sequence: CASSVGQGAFSPLHF.